This T cell receptor (beta chain) was captured in a study of T cell repertoires in cytomegalovirus infection. Trimming at V came to 5 bases and at J to 3 bases, leaving 9 bases not matched to a gene. The CDR3 is 15 residues long. CDR1 is LGHDT and CDR2 is YNNKEL in the germline V gene (reference sequence). MiXCR, applied by TCRdb to the reads, yields one record per CDR3 protein. The data show hundreds of thousands of distinct CDR3 sequences, with roughly 34% seen just once and 17% held by the top ten. About this clonotype itself: Its target is unknown.

This sequence was found in a human donor in good health (CMV status not recorded). Some clones in this sample may be carry-over from other donors' samples. The chain couples TRBV3-1 to TRBJ1-1, with 7 bases lining up with TRBD1. The source was cultured PBMCs, collected from culture after CMV antigen stimulation. Here the CDR3 reads CASSIWTGYHTEAFF. The CDR3 DNA reads as TGTGCCAGCAGCATTTGGACAGGTTACCACACTGAAGCTTTCTTT.